This TCR beta chain was captured in a study of Ad26.COV2.S vaccination and SARS-CoV-2 variants. As for this clone: Its target is not known.

J lost 0 bases, V lost 0 bases, and 0 bases had no gene match. The germline V gene has CDR1 SGHNT and CDR2 YENEEA. The CDR3 runs to 15 residues. Overall study results and limits: Vaccinated individuals (as opposed to placebo recipients) had higher spike-specific TCR breadth. The study found similar non-spike TCR breadth in vaccine and placebo recipients. The TCR breadth and depth analyses may have produced an underestimate of total T cell responses. Post-vaccination spike-specific CD8+ and CD4+ T cell responses reportedly had substantial breadth.

Assay used: immunoSEQ multiplex PCR; TCRdb lists only in-frame clones, some missing. The table shows approximately 97,000 clones, with around 80% occurring only once. The genes are TRBV11-3 and TRBJ2-7; TRBD2 agrees at 9 bases. Here the sequenced sample was peripheral blood, taken after recovery from COVID-19. The receptor was isolated from a human donor who had recovered from COVID-19. The CDR3 is CASSLDSGSSYEQYF. The CDR3 DNA reads as TGTGCCAGCAGCTTAGATAGCGGGAGCTCCTACGAGCAGTACTTC.